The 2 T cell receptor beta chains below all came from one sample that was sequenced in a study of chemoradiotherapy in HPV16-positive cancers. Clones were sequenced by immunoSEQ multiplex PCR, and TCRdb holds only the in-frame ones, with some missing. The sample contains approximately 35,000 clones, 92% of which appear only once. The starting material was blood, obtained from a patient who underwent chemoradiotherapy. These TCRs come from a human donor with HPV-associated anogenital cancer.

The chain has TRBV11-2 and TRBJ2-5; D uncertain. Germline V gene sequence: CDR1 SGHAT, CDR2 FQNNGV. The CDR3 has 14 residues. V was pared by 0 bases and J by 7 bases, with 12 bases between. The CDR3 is CASSLDPAKGTQYF. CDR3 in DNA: TGTGCCAGCAGCTTAGATCCGGCCAAGGGGACCCAGTACTTC.

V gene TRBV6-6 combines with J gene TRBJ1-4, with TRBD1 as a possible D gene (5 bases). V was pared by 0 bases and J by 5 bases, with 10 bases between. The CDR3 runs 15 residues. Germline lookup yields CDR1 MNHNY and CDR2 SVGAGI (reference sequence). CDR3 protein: CASSYSPGLNEKLFF. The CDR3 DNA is TGTGCCAGCAGTTACTCTCCAGGGTTGAATGAAAAACTGTTTTTT.